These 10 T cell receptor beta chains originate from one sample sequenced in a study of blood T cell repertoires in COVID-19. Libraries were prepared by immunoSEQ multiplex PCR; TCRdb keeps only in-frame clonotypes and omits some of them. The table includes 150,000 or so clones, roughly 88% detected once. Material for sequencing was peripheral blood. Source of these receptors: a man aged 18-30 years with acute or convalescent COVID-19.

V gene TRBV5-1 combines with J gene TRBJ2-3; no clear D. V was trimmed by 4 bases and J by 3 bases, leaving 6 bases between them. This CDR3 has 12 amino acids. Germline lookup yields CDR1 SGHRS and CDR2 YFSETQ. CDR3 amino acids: CASSPQTDTQYF. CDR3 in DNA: TGCGCCAGCAGCCCACAAACAGATACGCAGTATTTT.

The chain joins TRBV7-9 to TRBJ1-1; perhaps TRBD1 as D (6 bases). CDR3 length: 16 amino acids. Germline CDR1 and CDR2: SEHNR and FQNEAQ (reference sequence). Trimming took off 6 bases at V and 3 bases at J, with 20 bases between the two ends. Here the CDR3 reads CASRPGTKGTDTEAFF. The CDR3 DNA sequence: TGTGCCAGCAGACCCGGGACAAAGGGTACGGACACTGAAGCTTTCTTT.

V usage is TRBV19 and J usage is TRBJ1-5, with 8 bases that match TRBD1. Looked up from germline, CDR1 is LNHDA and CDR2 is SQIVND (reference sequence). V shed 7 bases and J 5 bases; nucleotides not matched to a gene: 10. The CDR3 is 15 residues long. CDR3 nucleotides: TGTGCCAGTATCCCTAATGGACAGGGAGATCAGCCCCAGCATTTT. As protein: CASIPNGQGDQPQHF.

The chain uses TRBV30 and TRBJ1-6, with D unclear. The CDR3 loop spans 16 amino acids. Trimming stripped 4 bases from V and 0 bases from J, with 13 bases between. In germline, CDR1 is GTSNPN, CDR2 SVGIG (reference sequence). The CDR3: CAWNALSSSYNSPLHF. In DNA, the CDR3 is TGTGCCTGGAATGCCCTAAGTAGCTCCTATAATTCACCCCTCCACTTT.

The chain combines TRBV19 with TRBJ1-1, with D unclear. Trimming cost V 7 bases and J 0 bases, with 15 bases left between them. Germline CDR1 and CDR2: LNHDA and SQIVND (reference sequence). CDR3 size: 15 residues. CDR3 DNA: TGTGCCAGTAACCCCTACGGACTTATGAACACTGAAGCTTTCTTT. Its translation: CASNPYGLMNTEAFF.

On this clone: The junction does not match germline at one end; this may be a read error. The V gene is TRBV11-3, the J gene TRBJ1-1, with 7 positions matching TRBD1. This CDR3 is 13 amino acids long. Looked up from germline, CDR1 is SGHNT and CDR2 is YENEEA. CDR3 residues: CASSVEEGGKAFF. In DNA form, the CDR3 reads TGTGCCAGCAGCGTAGAAGAAGGGGGCAAAGCTTTCTTT.

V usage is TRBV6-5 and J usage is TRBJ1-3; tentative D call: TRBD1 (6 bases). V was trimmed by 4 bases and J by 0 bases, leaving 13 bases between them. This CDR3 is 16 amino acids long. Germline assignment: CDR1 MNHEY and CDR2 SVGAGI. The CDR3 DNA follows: TGTGCCAGCAGTTTCGGACAGCTACACTCTGGAAACACCATATATTTT. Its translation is CASSFGQLHSGNTIYF.

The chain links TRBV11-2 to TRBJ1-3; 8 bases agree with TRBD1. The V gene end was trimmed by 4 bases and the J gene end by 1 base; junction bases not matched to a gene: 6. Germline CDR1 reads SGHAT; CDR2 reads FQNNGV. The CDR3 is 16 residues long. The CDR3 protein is CASSSTRTGSGNTIYF. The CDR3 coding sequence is TGTGCCAGCAGCTCGACCCGGACAGGGTCTGGAAACACCATATATTTT. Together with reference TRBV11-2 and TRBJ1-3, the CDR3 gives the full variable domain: EAGVAQSPRYKIIEKRQSVAFWCNPISGHATLYWYQQILGQGPKLLIQFQNNGVVDDSQLPKDRFSAERLKGVDSTLKIQPAKLEDSAVYLCASSSTRTGSGNTIYFGEGSWLTVV.

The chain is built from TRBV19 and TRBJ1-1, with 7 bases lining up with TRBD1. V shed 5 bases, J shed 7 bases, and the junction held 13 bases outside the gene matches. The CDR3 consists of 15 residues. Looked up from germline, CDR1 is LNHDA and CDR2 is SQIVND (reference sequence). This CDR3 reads CASSQSDREKFEAFF. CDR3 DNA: TGTGCCAGTAGTCAATCCGACAGGGAGAAATTTGAAGCTTTCTTT.

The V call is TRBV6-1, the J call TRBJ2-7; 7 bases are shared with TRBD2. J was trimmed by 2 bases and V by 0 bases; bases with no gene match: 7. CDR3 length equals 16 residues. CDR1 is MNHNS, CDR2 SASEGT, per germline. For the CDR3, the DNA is TGTGCCAGCAGTGAAGCGAGTGCTAGCGGAGCCTACGAGCAGTACTTC. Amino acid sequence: CASSEASASGAYEQYF.